This T cell receptor (beta chain) came from a study of cytomegalovirus exposure and HLA in healthy donors. Study-wide findings and caveats: Fewer than 200 TCR beta chains were listed as cytomegalovirus-associated. Reportedly, diagnosis of cytomegalovirus status by the classifier showed high specificity and sensitivity. First-cohort TCR clusters were later found to tend to co-occur in the roughly 130 validation repertoires. Across donors, most TCRs were seen rarely, yet some public ones were widespread.

Note on this clone: No antigen is known for it.

The CDR3 runs to 17 residues. Between the trimmed V and J ends, which lost 3 bases and 1 base, there was a span of 18 bases. CDR1 and CDR2 (germline): MDHEN, SYDVKM. Repertoires were generated with immunoSEQ multiplex PCR, while TCRdb's copy carries only in-frame clones and drops some. The sample includes about 63,000 clones, roughly 90% seen only once; the top ten take more than 1%. This clonotype was obtained from a woman aged 18-29 years in good health and CMV-seronegative. The V call is TRBV28, the J call TRBJ1-1; unclear D gene. Sequences were obtained from PBMCs. CDR3: CASSLIPTAGGNTEAFF. Written as DNA, the CDR3 is TGTGCCAGCAGTTTGATACCCACGGCAGGAGGGAACACTGAAGCTTTCTTT.